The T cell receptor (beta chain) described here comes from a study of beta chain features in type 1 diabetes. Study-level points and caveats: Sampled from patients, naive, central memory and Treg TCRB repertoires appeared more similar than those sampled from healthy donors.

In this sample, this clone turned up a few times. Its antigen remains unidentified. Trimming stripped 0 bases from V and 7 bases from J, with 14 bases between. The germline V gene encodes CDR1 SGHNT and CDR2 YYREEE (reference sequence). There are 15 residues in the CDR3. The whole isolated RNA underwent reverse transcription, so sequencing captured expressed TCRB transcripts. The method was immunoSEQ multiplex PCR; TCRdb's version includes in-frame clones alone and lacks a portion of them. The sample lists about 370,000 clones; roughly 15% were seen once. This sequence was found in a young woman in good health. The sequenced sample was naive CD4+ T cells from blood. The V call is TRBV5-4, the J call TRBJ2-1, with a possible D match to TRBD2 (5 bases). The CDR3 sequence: CASSLGGLTGNEQFF. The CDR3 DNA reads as TGTGCCAGCAGCTTGGGTGGCCTGACGGGAAATGAGCAGTTCTTC.